This entry is about one T cell receptor (beta chain). The junction and the germline gene differ at one end; a read error may be behind it. The data belong to a study of blood T cell repertoires in COVID-19. Study-level background: From the United States, Italy and Spain came samples of acute and convalescent COVID-19.

Assay used: immunoSEQ multiplex PCR; TCRdb lists only in-frame clones, some missing. The table shows fewer than 250,000 clones, with about four fifths occurring only once. Germline loops: CDR1 KGHSH, CDR2 LQKENI. This CDR3 has 13 residues. V is TRBV18 and J is TRBJ1-1; D unclear. Sequenced material: peripheral blood. The clonotype comes from a man aged 50-59 years with active or convalescent COVID-19. The CDR3 region is CASSQATNAEAFF. The CDR3 coding sequence is TGTGCCAGCTCGCAAGCTACGAACGCTGAAGCTTTCTTT.